Listed below are T cell receptor beta chains from one sample, sequenced in a study of human T cells and chemical hapten exposure. TCRdb reprocessed the RACE reads via MiXCR and lists one record per CDR3 protein. The sample includes some 350,000 distinct CDR3 sequences, about 6% of them seen just once. Sequencing used whole blood, obtained in connection with sensitization to the hapten diphenylcyclopropenone (DPC). The source of these receptors is a woman between 18 and 30 years old with alopecia areata. Some clones in this sample may be carry-over from other donors' samples. Both conserved end residues are part of each CDR3. The D gene is left open where the match is weak. A row's size may be missing; if present it is once, few, many or a size class.

d_gene	j_gene	v_gene	abundance	CDR3nt	CDR3aa
TRBD2	TRBJ2-1	TRBV5-1	-	TGCGCCAGCAGCCAGCTAGCGGGGTCTTACAATGAGCAGTTCTTC	CASSQLAGSYNEQFF
-	TRBJ1-2	TRBV9	many	TGTGCCAGCAGCGCAGAGAATGCACAGTCCTATGGCTACACCTTC	CASSAENAQSYGYTF
-	TRBJ2-1	TRBV5-5	many	TGTGCCAGCAGCTTGGAGGACAGATCCTACAATGAGCAGTTCTTC	CASSLEDRSYNEQFF
-	TRBJ1-6	TRBV7-3	-	TGTGCCAGCAGCTTATCTCCGGACTCACCCCTCCACTTT	CASSLSPDSPLHF
-	TRBJ1-5	TRBV5-6	many	TGTGCCAGCAGCTTGTCGGGCAGAGACCAGCCCCAGCATTTT	CASSLSGRDQPQHF
TRBD1	TRBJ1-6	TRBV18	many	TGTGCCAGCTCACGGTCGACAGGGGTAGGGTCACCCCTCCACTTT	CASSRSTGVGSPLHF
TRBD1	TRBJ1-4	TRBV27	-	TGTGCCAGCAGTTTATCAGGGGGCGGAGGAAAACTGTTTTTT	CASSLSGGGGKLFF
-	TRBJ2-7	TRBV28	few	TGTGCCAGCACCACACTGAGCCGCTCCTACGAGCAGTACTTC	CASTTLSRSYEQYF
TRBD1	TRBJ1-1	TRBV12-3/TRBV12-4	many	TGTGCCAGCAGTTTGGTGGGACAGGGGGGGAAGGCTTTCTTT	CASSLVGQGGKAFF
-	TRBJ1-1	TRBV29-1	many	TGCAGCGCTAAGTCCGGGACCGACACTGAAGCTTTCTTT	CSAKSGTDTEAFF
-	TRBJ2-2	TRBV4-3	few	TGCGCCAGCAGCCAAGGCAGGGGAACCGGGGAGCTGTTTTTT	CASSQGRGTGELFF
-	TRBJ2-1	TRBV12-2	-	TGTGCAAGTCGCCCCCGATATAGCGGGGGGGTAGTAGAGCAGTTCTTC	CASRPRYSGGVVEQFF
-	TRBJ2-1	TRBV15	-	TGTGCCACCAGCAGAGTAAACGGGGGATCCTACAATGAGCAGTTCTTC	CATSRVNGGSYNEQFF
-	TRBJ2-5	TRBV2	-	TGTGCCAGCGGGGGGCGACTCCTCCAAGAGACCCAGTACTTC	CASGGRLLQETQYF
-	TRBJ2-2	TRBV2	few	TGTGCCAGCAGTGACGGGTTCACCGGGGAGCTGTTTTTT	CASSDGFTGELFF
-	TRBJ1-4	TRBV5-8	many	TGTGCCAGCAACTCCCGGACAGCAACTAATGAAAAACTGTTTTTT	CASNSRTATNEKLFF
-	TRBJ2-1	TRBV11-2	-	TGTGCCAGCAGCTTAGCGGGGGTGGGGAAGTTCTTC	CASSLAGVGKFF
-	TRBJ2-3	TRBV27	-	TGTGCCAGCAGTTTGAGGAGCCTTAGCACAGATACGCAGTATTTT	CASSLRSLSTDTQYF
-	TRBJ1-2	TRBV25-1	few	TGTGCCAGCAGTGAACAGGGATCGGATAGGGACACCTTC	CASSEQGSDRDTF
TRBD1	TRBJ1-1	TRBV20-1	many	TGCAGTGTTTCAGGGGGATTCGACACTGAAGCTTTCTTT	CSVSGGFDTEAFF
-	TRBJ2-1	TRBV12-3/TRBV12-4	few	TGTGCCAGCAGTTTTCCAGAACTCAATGAGCAGTTCTTC	CASSFPELNEQFF
TRBD2	TRBJ2-3	TRBV20-1	few	TGCAGTGCTCGGGGGGAGGTAGATACGCAGTATTTT	CSARGEVDTQYF
-	TRBJ2-7	TRBV12-2	few	TGTGCAAGTCGCTTAGCGAAAACGACCACTAGCGGGGACTCCTACGAGCAGTACTTC	CASRLAKTTTSGDSYEQYF
-	TRBJ2-3	TRBV7-9	few	TGTGCCAGCAGCAAGGCAGCAGGTGGCACAGATACGCAGTATTTT	CASSKAAGGTDTQYF
-	TRBJ1-3	TRBV7-8	-	TGTGCCAGCAGCTTAGCGGGCCGACGGACCACCATATATTTT	CASSLAGRRTTIYF
-	TRBJ1-4	TRBV2	-	TGTGCCAGCAGTGACGGGCGACTTGCCGGGGGTGAAAAACTGTTTTTT	CASSDGRLAGGEKLFF
-	TRBJ1-1	TRBV29-1	many	TGCAGCGTTGAAGATAGAGGGGGCACTGAAGCTTTCTTT	CSVEDRGGTEAFF
-	TRBJ2-1	TRBV13	-	TGTGCCAGCAGCTACGGACGGAGGCCTAAGTTCTTC	CASSYGRRPKFF
TRBD1	TRBJ1-5	TRBV12-3/TRBV12-4	few	TGTGCCAGCAGTTACGGACAGGGCTCACGAGGTGACAATCAGCCCCAGCATTTT	CASSYGQGSRGDNQPQHF
TRBD1	TRBJ2-7	TRBV5-1	few	TGCGCCAGCAGCTTGACAGGGGGCTTCTACGAGCAGTACTTC	CASSLTGGFYEQYF
TRBD2	TRBJ2-1	TRBV6-1	few	TGTGCCAGCAGTGTAACTAGCGGCTCCTACAATGAGCAGTTCTTC	CASSVTSGSYNEQFF
TRBD1	TRBJ1-2	TRBV28	few	TGTGCCAGCAGTTCGTCTACAGGGGGCGATGGCTACACCTTC	CASSSSTGGDGYTF
-	TRBJ1-5	TRBV7-9	many	TGTGCCAGCAGCCTTCGTACCAATAGCAATCAGCCCCAGCATTTT	CASSLRTNSNQPQHF
TRBD1	TRBJ1-3	TRBV5-5	many	TGTGCCAGCAGGAAGACAGGGGCGGGAAACACCATATATTTT	CASRKTGAGNTIYF
TRBD1	TRBJ2-1	TRBV6-5	-	TGTGCCAGCAGTTCCCTGGGACAGGGGATGTATGAGCAGTTCTTC	CASSSLGQGMYEQFF
-	TRBJ2-1	TRBV4-2	many	TGTGCCAGCAGCCTGTCCGAGGGGGGAGCCTACAATGAGCAGTTCTTC	CASSLSEGGAYNEQFF
-	TRBJ2-7	TRBV28	few	TGTGCCAGCACCCCGGGTCCTCGATACGAGCAGTACTTC	CASTPGPRYEQYF
-	TRBJ1-2	TRBV7-2	many	TGTGCCAGCAGCTCGGAAGGGCAGGCTTTATATGGCTACACCTTC	CASSSEGQALYGYTF
TRBD2	TRBJ2-3	TRBV3-1	few	TGTGCCAGCAGCCTGGGACTAGCGGGGGGCCACACAGATACGCAGTATTTT	CASSLGLAGGHTDTQYF
TRBD2	TRBJ2-3	TRBV7-2	few	TGTGCCAGCAGCTTAGTCGGGAGGACTAGCTCGCAGTATTTT	CASSLVGRTSSQYF
-	TRBJ2-6	TRBV4-3	-	TGCGCCAGCAGCCAAGTAACGGGTAGTGTCCCTGGGGCCAACGTCCTGACTTTC	CASSQVTGSVPGANVLTF
-	TRBJ1-1	TRBV20-1	many	TGCAGTGCTACTCCAAGGGGCACTGAAGCTTTCTTT	CSATPRGTEAFF
-	TRBJ2-1	TRBV29-1	few	TGCAGCGTTTCGTCCTACAATGAGCAGTTCTTC	CSVSSYNEQFF
TRBD1	TRBJ2-7	TRBV6-2/TRBV6-3	-	TGTGCCAGCAGTTACTGGGCGACCCCCGGACAGGCAACATCCTACGAGCAGTACTTC	CASSYWATPGQATSYEQYF
-	TRBJ1-1	TRBV10-2	-	TGCGCCAGCAGTGAGCGACAGATGAACACTGAAGCTTTCTTT	CASSERQMNTEAFF
-	TRBJ2-3	TRBV20-1	-	TGCAGTGCTAGGGAACACGAAAGCACAGATACGCAGTATTTT	CSAREHESTDTQYF
TRBD2	TRBJ2-3	TRBV6-5	few	TGTGCCAGCAGTCGGACTAGCGGTGCTCGCACAGATACGCAGTATTTT	CASSRTSGARTDTQYF
TRBD1	TRBJ1-5	TRBV6-2/TRBV6-3	-	TGTGCCAGCAAGACTACTACTGGGACAGTCAGTAATCAGCCCCAGCATTTT	CASKTTTGTVSNQPQHF
TRBD1	TRBJ1-6	TRBV7-8	many	TGTGCCAGCAGCCGGGACAGGTTCCTGAATTCACCCCTCCACTTT	CASSRDRFLNSPLHF
-	TRBJ2-2	TRBV23-1	many	TGCGCCAGCAGTCAATCGTCGGCGAACACCGGGGAGCTGTTTTTT	CASSQSSANTGELFF
TRBD1	TRBJ1-2	TRBV20-1	many	TGCAGTGCTTATACAGGGGATGGCTACACCTTC	CSAYTGDGYTF